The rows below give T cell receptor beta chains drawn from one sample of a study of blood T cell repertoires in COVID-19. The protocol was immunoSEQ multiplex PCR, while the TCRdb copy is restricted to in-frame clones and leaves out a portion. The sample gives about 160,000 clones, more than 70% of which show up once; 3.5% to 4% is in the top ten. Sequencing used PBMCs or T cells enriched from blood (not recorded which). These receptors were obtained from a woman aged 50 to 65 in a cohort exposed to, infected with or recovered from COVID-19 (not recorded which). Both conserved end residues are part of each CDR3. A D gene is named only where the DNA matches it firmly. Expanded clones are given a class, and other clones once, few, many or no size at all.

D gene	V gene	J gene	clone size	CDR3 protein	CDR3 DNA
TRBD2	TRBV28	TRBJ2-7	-	CASRPTGTSGGAKYEQYF	TGTGCCAGCAGGCCAACCGGGACTAGCGGGGGGGCGAAGTACGAGCAGTACTTC
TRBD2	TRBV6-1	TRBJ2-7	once	CASSVAGGIYEQYF	TGTGCCAGCAGTGTAGCGGGAGGTATCTACGAGCAGTACTTC
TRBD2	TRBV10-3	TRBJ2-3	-	CATTKAVAGENTDTQYF	TGTGCCACCACTAAAGCCGTAGCGGGGGAGAACACAGATACGCAGTATTTT
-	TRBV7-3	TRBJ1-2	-	CASSRTAGALGYTF	TGTGCCAGCAGCCGAACGGCGGGGGCGCTTGGCTACACCTTC
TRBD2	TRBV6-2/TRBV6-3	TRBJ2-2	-	CASSYGTTIGTGELFF	TGTGCCAGCAGTTACGGGACTACCATCGGCACCGGGGAGCTGTTTTTT
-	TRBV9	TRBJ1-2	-	CASSVAGAYYGYTF	TGTGCCAGCAGCGTAGCAGGGGCGTACTATGGCTACACCTTC
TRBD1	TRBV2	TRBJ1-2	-	CASVIDTGGNYGYTF	TGTGCCAGCGTTATAGACACAGGGGGCAACTATGGCTACACCTTC
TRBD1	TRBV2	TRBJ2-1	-	CASTRDAGGLVSAEQFF	TGTGCCAGCACCCGAGATGCAGGGGGCTTGGTCAGTGCTGAGCAGTTCTTC
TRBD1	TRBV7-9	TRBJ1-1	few	CASSLNRGRGTEAFF	TGTGCCAGCAGCCTCAACAGGGGGCGAGGGACTGAAGCTTTCTTT
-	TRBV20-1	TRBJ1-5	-	CSASTADSNQPQHF	TGCAGTGCTAGTACTGCCGATAGCAATCAGCCCCAGCATTTT